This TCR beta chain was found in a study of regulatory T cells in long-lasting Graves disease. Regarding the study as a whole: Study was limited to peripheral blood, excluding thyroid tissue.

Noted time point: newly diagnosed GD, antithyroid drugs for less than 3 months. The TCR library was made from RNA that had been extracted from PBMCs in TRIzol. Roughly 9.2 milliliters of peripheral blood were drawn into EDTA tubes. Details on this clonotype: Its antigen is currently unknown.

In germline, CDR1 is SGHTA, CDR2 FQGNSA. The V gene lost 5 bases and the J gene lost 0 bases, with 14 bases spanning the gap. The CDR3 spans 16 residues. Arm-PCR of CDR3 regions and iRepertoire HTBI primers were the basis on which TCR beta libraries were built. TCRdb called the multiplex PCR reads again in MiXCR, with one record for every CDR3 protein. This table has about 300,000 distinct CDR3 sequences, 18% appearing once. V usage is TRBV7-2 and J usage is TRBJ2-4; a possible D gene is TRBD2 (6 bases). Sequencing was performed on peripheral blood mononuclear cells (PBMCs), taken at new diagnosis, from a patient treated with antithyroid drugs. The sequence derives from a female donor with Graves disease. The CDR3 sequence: CASSSSGNPAKNIQYF. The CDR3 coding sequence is TGTGCCAGCAGCAGTAGCGGAAATCCAGCCAAAAACATTCAGTACTTC.